This entry lists 16 T cell receptor beta chains sequenced from one sample in a study of cytomegalovirus exposure and HLA in healthy donors. The PCR was carried out with 60 Vbeta primers and 13 Jbeta primers. Method: immunoSEQ multiplex PCR; TCRdb's copy keeps in-frame clones and lacks some. The sample carries approximately 90,000 clones, 60% to 85% recorded once. The sequencing input was PBMCs. The receptors shown here come from a boy aged 5 to 17 in good health and CMV-seronegative.

V gene TRBV4-1 combines with J gene TRBJ1-1, with TRBD1 identical over 7 bases. Trimming removed 4 bases from V and 4 bases from J; junction bases left unmatched: 9. Per germline, CDR1 MGHRA and CDR2 YSYEKL. The CDR3 extends over 15 amino acids. DNA of the CDR3: TGCGCCAGCAGCCGAGCTCCGGGACAGCCCACTGAAGCTTTCTTT. Its protein product is CASSRAPGQPTEAFF.

This clone showed up just once. The genes are TRBV5-8 and TRBJ2-6; D perhaps matches TRBD1 (6 bases). Germline V gene lookup returns CDR1 SGHTS and CDR2 YDEGEE. Trimming took off 4 bases at V and 4 bases at J, with 15 bases between the two ends. The CDR3 covers 16 residues. The CDR3 DNA reads TGTGCCAGCAGCAGCTACAGGGAAACCGGGGCCAACGTCCTGACTTTC. Its protein is CASSSYRETGANVLTF.

This chain connects TRBV27 to TRBJ1-1; no clear D. The CDR3 has 13 residues. Germline V gene lookup returns CDR1 MNHEY and CDR2 SMNVEV (reference sequence). Between the trimmed V and J ends, which lost 2 bases and 5 bases, there was a span of 9 bases. The DNA of the CDR3 is TGTGCCAGCAGTTTACGGGGATTGACTGAAGCTTTCTTT. Its translation: CASSLRGLTEAFF.

This rearrangement joins TRBV25-1 to TRBJ1-5, with D tentatively TRBD1 (5 bases). Germline V gene data show CDR1 as MGHDK and CDR2 as SYGVNS. CDR3 length: 14 amino acids. Trimming cost V 4 bases and J 3 bases, with 10 bases left between them. As DNA, the CDR3 is TGTGCCAGCAGTGGAGACAGTTTCAATCAGCCCCAGCATTTT. This gives the protein CASSGDSFNQPQHF.

This chain connects TRBV5-1 to TRBJ2-4, with D unclear. Trimming took 0 bases from V and 4 from J, leaving 11 bases between them. Germline CDR1 and CDR2: SGHRS and YFSETQ. This CDR3 spans 15 amino acids. The DNA of the CDR3 is TGCGCCAGCAGCTTGGCCACCCTAAGTAAAAACATTCAGTACTTC. Its translation: CASSLATLSKNIQYF.

The V call is TRBV7-2, the J call TRBJ2-5, with 8 positions matching TRBD2. The length of the CDR3 is 17 residues. The ends lost 3 bases at V and 2 bases at J; junction bases unmatched: 11. Per germline, CDR1 SGHTA and CDR2 FQGNSA. The CDR3 is CASSFGVAGSVQETQYF. The CDR3 nucleotides are TGTGCCAGCAGCTTCGGAGTAGCGGGGTCTGTTCAAGAGACCCAGTACTTC.

The V and J genes are TRBV30 and TRBJ1-1; a possible D gene is TRBD1 (6 bases). This CDR3 comprises 14 residues. CDR1 is GTSNPN and CDR2 is SVGIG in the germline V gene (reference sequence). Trimming removed 4 bases at V and 9 bases at J, with 21 bases between. The CDR3 sequence is CAWNQGAGVRQAFF. The CDR3 DNA reads TGTGCCTGGAACCAAGGGGCAGGGGTTAGGCAAGCTTTCTTT.

This clone was counted once. The chain employs TRBV9 and TRBJ1-2; 8 nucleotides match TRBD1. The CDR3 contains 14 residues. Germline values: CDR1 SGDLS, CDR2 YYNGEE. The J segment lost 2 bases and the V segment lost 4 bases, leaving 4 bases of the junction unmatched. The CDR3 is CASSLRQGNYGYTF. CDR3 nucleotides: TGTGCCAGCAGCTTACGACAGGGGAACTATGGCTACACCTTC.

V is TRBV10-3 and J is TRBJ1-5; 7 bases match TRBD1. Germline V gives CDR1 ENHRY, CDR2 SYGVKD. The CDR3 consists of 15 residues. V lost 6 bases and J lost 0; bases outside the gene matches: 5. In DNA form, the CDR3 reads TGTGCCATCAGGGGGACAGTTGATAGCAATCAGCCCCAGCATTTT. It translates to CAIRGTVDSNQPQHF.

CDR3 in amino acids: CASSKTSSSYNEQFF. In nucleotides, the CDR3 is TGTGCCAGCAGTAAGACTAGTAGCTCCTACAATGAGCAGTTCTTC. This chain uses TRBV6-1 with TRBJ2-1, with TRBD2 as a possible D gene (6 bases). V was pared by 5 bases and J by 0 bases, with 11 bases between. The CDR3 consists of 15 residues. Germline values: CDR1 MNHNS, CDR2 SASEGT.

The CDR3 DNA is TGTGCCTGGAGTGCCCGACTAGTCAGTGGGGAGACCCAGTACTTC. It is translated as CAWSARLVSGETQYF. This chain links TRBV30 with TRBJ2-5; a possible D gene is TRBD2 (6 bases). Between the trimmed V and J ends, which lost 1 base and 5 bases, there was a span of 17 bases. The CDR3 has 15 amino acids. Germline CDR1 and CDR2: GTSNPN and SVGIG (reference sequence).

V and J are TRBV6-1 and TRBJ1-5; weak D call: TRBD1 (5 bases). This CDR3 is 16 amino acids long. The V and J ends lost 2 bases and 3 bases respectively, with 14 bases between them. Per the germline V gene, CDR1 is MNHNS and CDR2 is SASEGT. The CDR3 loop reads CASSEYPDRLNQPQHF. CDR3 DNA sequence: TGTGCCAGCAGTGAATATCCCGACAGACTCAATCAGCCCCAGCATTTT.

J is TRBJ2-7 and V is TRBV28; D uncertain. Per germline, CDR1 MDHEN and CDR2 SYDVKM. V was clipped by 4 bases and J by 6 bases, with 10 bases between them. The CDR3 contains 12 residues. This chain's CDR3 is CASSSRVSEQYF. The CDR3 nucleotides are TGTGCCAGCAGTTCGAGAGTATCCGAGCAGTACTTC.

The rearrangement joins TRBV6-5 to TRBJ2-4; the D gene is possibly TRBD2 (7 bases). This CDR3 contains 14 residues. Looked up from germline, CDR1 is MNHEY and CDR2 is SVGAGI. V was shortened by 11 bases and J by 1 base, with 15 bases between the two germline ends. The CDR3 sequence: CAGGGGSAKNIQYF. The CDR3 DNA reads TGTGCCGGGGGGGGCGGGAGCGCCAAAAACATTCAGTACTTC.

The chain joins TRBV5-6 to TRBJ1-5; TRBD1 aligns across 7 bases. The CDR3 loop spans 16 amino acids. The germline V gene encodes CDR1 SGHDT and CDR2 YYEEEE. The V gene end was trimmed by 1 base and the J gene end by 3 bases; junction bases not matched to a gene: 7. The CDR3 is CASSLSYQGVNQPQHF. CDR3 bases: TGTGCCAGCAGCTTGTCATACCAGGGGGTCAATCAGCCCCAGCATTTT.

In this sample, this clone turned up a few times. This chain connects TRBV7-8 to TRBJ1-1; D is undetermined. Germline-derived CDR1 and CDR2 are SGHVS and FQNEAQ. The CDR3 runs to 16 residues. Trimming shortened V by 5 bases and J by 5 bases, and 21 bases separated the two germline ends. CDR3 region: CASSVTAVPLRTEAFF. The DNA for the CDR3 is TGTGCCAGCAGCGTAACGGCAGTCCCTCTGAGGACTGAAGCTTTCTTT.